This T cell receptor beta chain was observed in a study of blood T cell repertoires in COVID-19. Study in general: In each case, the material was cDNA or gDNA derived from T cells, B-cell-depleted T cells, or PBMCs.

Seattle participants joined during active infection and were tracked over time. In the original analysis: Using reference gene primer amplification, nucleated cell counts were estimated. Some clones are missing from TCRdb's copy, which holds only in-frame ones; the method was immunoSEQ multiplex PCR. Clone size and the V and J calls come from that table; the DNA yielded D and trimming. The sample records fewer than 700,000 clones, about 89% being singletons. Trimming took 7 bases from V and 8 from J; bases not matched to a gene: 10. There are 13 residues in the CDR3. Sample: peripheral blood. The source of this sequence is a woman aged 50 to 60 with COVID-19, enrolled during active disease. V usage is TRBV12-3 or TRBV12-4 and J usage is TRBJ1-1, with 7 bases identical to TRBD1. The CDR3 nucleotides are TGTGCCAGCACCCAGGGGGGCCTAAGGGAAGCTTTCTTT. Translation: CASTQGGLREAFF.